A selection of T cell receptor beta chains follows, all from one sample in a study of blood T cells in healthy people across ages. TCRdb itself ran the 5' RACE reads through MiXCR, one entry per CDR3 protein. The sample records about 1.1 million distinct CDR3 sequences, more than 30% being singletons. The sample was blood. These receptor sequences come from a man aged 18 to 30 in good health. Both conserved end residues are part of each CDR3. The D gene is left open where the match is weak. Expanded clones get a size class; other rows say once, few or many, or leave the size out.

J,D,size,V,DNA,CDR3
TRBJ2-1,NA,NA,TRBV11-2,TGTGCCAGCAGCTTCGGACGGAGGGATAACAATGAGCAGTTCTTC,CASSFGRRDNNEQFF
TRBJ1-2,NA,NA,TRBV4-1,TGCGCCAGCAGCCAAGAAGCGGACCCAAACTATGGCTACACCTTC,CASSQEADPNYGYTF
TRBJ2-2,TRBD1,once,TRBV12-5,TGTGCTAGTGGACAGGGGATTCCCGGGGAGCTGTTTTTT,CASGQGIPGELFF
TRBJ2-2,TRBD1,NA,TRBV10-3,TGTGCCACTGGAGATAGGGACAGCAACACCGGGGAGCTGTTTTTT,CATGDRDSNTGELFF
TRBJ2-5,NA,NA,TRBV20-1,TGCAGTGCTAGAGACTCGGGGTTGGAGACCCAGTACTTC,CSARDSGLETQYF
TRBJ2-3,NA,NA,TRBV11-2,TGTGCCAGCAGCTTATGGATGGCAGATACGCAGTATTTT,CASSLWMADTQYF
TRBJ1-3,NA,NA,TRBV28,TGTGCCAGCAGTTCTCCAAGCCCCTCTGGAAACACCATATATTTT,CASSSPSPSGNTIYF
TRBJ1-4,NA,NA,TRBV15,TGTGCCACCAGCAGAGATTTTGGGGCTAATGAAAAACTGTTTTTT,CATSRDFGANEKLFF
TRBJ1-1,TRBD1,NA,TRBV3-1,TGTGCCAGCACCCCGACAGGGGCGAACACTGAAGCTTTCTTT,CASTPTGANTEAFF
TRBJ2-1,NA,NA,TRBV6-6,TGTGCCAGCAGTCCCGAGCAGTTCTTC,CASSPEQFF
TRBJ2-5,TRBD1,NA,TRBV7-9,TGTGCCAGCAGCTGCTTAACCGGGACAGGGGTAGAAGAGACCCAGTACTTC,CASSCLTGTGVEETQYF
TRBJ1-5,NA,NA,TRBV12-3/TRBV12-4,TGTGTCAGCAGTTCACGACCTGGTACGGGCAATCAGCCCCAGCATTTT,CVSSSRPGTGNQPQHF
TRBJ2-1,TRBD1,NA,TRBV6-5,TGTGCCAGCGGGACAGGCCGTGGGAGCTCCTACAATGAGCAGTTCTTC,CASGTGRGSSYNEQFF
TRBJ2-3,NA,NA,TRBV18,TGTGCCAGCTCACCGGCGGCTGGCACAGATACGCAGTATTTT,CASSPAAGTDTQYF
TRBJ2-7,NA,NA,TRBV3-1,TGTGCCAGCAGCCCGGAACAGGGTTTCTCCTACGAGCAGTACTTC,CASSPEQGFSYEQYF
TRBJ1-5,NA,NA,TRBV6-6,TGTGCCAGCAGCTCGACAGCGTACGGCAATCAGCCCCAGCATTTT,CASSSTAYGNQPQHF
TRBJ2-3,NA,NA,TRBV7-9,TGTGCCAGCAGCCAGGACACTTTTACAGATACGCAGTATTTT,CASSQDTFTDTQYF
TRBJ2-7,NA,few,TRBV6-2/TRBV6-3,TGTGCCAGCGACCGGACAGCGATGAAGGGATACAATGAGCAGTACTTC,CASDRTAMKGYNEQYF
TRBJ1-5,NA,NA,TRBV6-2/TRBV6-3,TGTGCCAGCAGTTATACAGGAGTGAATCAGCCCCAGCATTTT,CASSYTGVNQPQHF
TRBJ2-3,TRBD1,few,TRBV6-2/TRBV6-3,TGTGCCAGCAGTTACTTGGGACAGAGCACAGATACGCAGTATTTT,CASSYLGQSTDTQYF
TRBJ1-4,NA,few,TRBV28,TGTGCCAGCAGTCCCCAGAAATTACGGGGAAAGTCTGAAAAACTGTTTTTT,CASSPQKLRGKSEKLFF
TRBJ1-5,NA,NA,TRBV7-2,TGTGCCAGCAGCTTAATTCGTGGGGTCGGGCAGCCCCAGCATTTT,CASSLIRGVGQPQHF
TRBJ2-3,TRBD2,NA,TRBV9,TGTGCCAGCAGCGTGGGACTAGTCAAGAGCACAGATACGCAGTATTTT,CASSVGLVKSTDTQYF
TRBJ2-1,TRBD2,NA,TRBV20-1,TGCAGTGCTATTGCTAGCGGGGGGGGGTCCTACAATGAGCAGTTCTTC,CSAIASGGGSYNEQFF
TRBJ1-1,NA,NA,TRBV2,TGTGCCAGCAGTATTACCGACACGGCGAACACTGAAGCTTTCTTT,CASSITDTANTEAFF
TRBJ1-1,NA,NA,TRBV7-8,TGTGCCAGCAGCCCATCTGGGCAGATGAACACTGAAGCTTTCTTT,CASSPSGQMNTEAFF
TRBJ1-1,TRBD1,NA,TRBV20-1,TGCAGTGCTCGAGTCCCACAGGGGGGCGACACTGAAGCTTTCTTT,CSARVPQGGDTEAFF
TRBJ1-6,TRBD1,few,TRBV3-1,TGTGCCAGCAGCCGGACAGGGAGCAATTCACCCCTCCACTTT,CASSRTGSNSPLHF
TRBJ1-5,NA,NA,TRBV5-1,TGCGCCAGCAGCCCGGGGGGGGTAGATCAGCCCCAGCATTTT,CASSPGGVDQPQHF
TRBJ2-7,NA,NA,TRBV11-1,TGTGCCAGCAGCTTAGGACCCACGCCGGGTGGCTACGAGCAGTACTTC,CASSLGPTPGGYEQYF
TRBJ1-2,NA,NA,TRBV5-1,TGCGCCAGCAGCTTGATGAGCGACTATGGCTACACCTTC,CASSLMSDYGYTF
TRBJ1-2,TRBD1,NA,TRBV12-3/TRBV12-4,TGTGCCAGCAGTTCCTTCACCGGGACAGGCCCTGCTGCGGATGGCTACACCTTC,CASSSFTGTGPAADGYTF
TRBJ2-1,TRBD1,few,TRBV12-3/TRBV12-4,TGTGCCAGCAGGCATGCCGGGACAGTGACCTACAATGAGCAGTTCTTC,CASRHAGTVTYNEQFF
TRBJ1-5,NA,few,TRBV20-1,TGCAGTGCTAGAGATGGTCGGGGGGCTACTCGGCCCCAGCATTTT,CSARDGRGATRPQHF
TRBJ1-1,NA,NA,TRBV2,TGTGCCAGCAGACGGACAGAAGACACTGAAGCTTTCTTT,CASRRTEDTEAFF
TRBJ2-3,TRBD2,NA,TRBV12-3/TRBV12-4,TGTGCCAGCGGGACTAGCGGCAGAGTTGGCACAGATACGCAGTATTTT,CASGTSGRVGTDTQYF
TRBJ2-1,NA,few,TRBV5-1,TGCGCCAGCAGAATCTTGGATGAGCAGTTCTTC,CASRILDEQFF
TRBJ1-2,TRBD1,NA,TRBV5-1,TGCGCCAGCAGCACAGGGGAAGAGGTTTATGGCTACACCTTC,CASSTGEEVYGYTF